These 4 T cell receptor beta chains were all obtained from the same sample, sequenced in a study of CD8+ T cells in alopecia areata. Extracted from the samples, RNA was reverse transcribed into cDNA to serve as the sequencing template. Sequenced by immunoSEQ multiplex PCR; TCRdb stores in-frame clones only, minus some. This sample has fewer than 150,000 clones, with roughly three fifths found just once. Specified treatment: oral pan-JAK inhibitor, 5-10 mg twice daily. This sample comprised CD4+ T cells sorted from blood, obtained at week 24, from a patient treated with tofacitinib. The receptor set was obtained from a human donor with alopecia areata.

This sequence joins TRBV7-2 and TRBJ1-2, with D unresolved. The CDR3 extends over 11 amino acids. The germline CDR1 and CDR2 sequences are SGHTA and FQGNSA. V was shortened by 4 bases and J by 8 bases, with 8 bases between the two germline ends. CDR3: CASSSYSGYTF. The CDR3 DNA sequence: TGTGCCAGCAGCTCCTACTCCGGCTACACCTTC.

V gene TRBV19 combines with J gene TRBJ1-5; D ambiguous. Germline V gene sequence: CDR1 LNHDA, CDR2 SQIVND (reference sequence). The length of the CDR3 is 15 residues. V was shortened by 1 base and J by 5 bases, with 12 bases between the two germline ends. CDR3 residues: CASSIGQPRDQPQHF. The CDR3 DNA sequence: TGTGCCAGTAGTATAGGGCAGCCCCGCGATCAGCCCCAGCATTTT.

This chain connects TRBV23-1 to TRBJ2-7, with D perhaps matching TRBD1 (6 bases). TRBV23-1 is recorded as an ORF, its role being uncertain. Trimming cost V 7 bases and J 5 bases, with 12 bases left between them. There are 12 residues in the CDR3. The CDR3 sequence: CASTLTGNEQYF. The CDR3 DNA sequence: TGCGCCAGCACTTTAACAGGGAACGAGCAGTACTTC.

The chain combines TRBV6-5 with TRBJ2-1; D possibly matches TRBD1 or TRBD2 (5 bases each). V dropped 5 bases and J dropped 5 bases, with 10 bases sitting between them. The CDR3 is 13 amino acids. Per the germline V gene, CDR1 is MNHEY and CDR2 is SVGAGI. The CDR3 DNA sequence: TGTGCCAGCAGTGGGACGACGGACAATGAGCAGTTCTTC. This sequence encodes CASSGTTDNEQFF.